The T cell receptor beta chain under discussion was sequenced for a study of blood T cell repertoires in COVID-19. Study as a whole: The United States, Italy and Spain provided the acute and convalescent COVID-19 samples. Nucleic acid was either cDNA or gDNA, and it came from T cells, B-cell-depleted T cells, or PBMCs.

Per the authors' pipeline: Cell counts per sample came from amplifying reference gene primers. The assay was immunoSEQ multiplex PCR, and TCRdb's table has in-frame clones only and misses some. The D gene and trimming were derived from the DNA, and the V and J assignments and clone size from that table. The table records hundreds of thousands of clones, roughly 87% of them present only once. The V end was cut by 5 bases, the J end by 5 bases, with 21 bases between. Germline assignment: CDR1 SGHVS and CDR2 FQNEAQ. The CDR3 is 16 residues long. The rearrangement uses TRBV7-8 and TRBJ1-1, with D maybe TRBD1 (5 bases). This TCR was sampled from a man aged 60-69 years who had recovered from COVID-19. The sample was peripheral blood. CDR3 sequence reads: CASSALGGRIRTEAFF. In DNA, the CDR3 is TGTGCCAGCAGCGCCCTGGGGGGGAGGATTAGGACTGAAGCTTTCTTT.